The 8 T cell receptor beta chains in this list originate from one sample, sequenced in a study of blood T cell repertoires in COVID-19. Clones were read by immunoSEQ multiplex PCR, and TCRdb kept only the in-frame ones, dropping some. The data hold 200,000 or so clones, with less than 90% observed a single time. The sample comprised peripheral blood. These receptors all come from a man in his sixties or seventies with active or convalescent COVID-19.

The chain carries TRBV6-5 and TRBJ2-1; a weak D match, TRBD2 (5 bases). Germline assignment: CDR1 MNHEY and CDR2 SVGAGI. This CDR3 is built from 15 residues. V was shortened by 6 bases and J by 8 bases, with 20 bases between the two germline ends. This CDR3 reads CASSRRGGREDEQFF. The CDR3 DNA follows: TGTGCCAGCAGCAGAAGAGGAGGACGTGAAGATGAGCAGTTCTTC.

This chain connects TRBV5-1 to TRBJ2-7; D is unclear. The V gene lost 4 bases and the J gene lost 7 bases, with 21 bases spanning the gap. This CDR3 comprises 15 residues. Germline lookup yields CDR1 SGHRS and CDR2 YFSETQ. Here the CDR3 DNA reads TGCGCCAGCAGCACCTCCCATTCCACCAACGCGGAGCAGTACTTC. It is translated as CASSTSHSTNAEQYF.

The chain links TRBV9 to TRBJ2-7; D may be TRBD2 (6 bases). Deletions cut 0 bases from V and 6 bases from J, with 19 bases between. The CDR3 covers 16 residues. The germline gives CDR1 SGDLS, CDR2 YYNGEE. DNA for the CDR3: TGTGCCAGCAGCGTAGATAATTGGCGGGGCAGCCGCGAGCAGTACTTC. Translating gives CASSVDNWRGSREQYF. Looking up the rest from reference TRBV9 and TRBJ2-7 gives the full variable domain: DSGVTQTPKHLITATGQRVTLRCSPRSGDLSVYWYQQSLDQGLQFLIQYYNGEERAKGNILERFSAQQFPDLHSELNLSSLELGDSALYFCASSVDNWRGSREQYFGPGTRLTVT.

The chain couples TRBV19 to TRBJ1-4; TRBD1 matches 10 bases. CDR3 length equals 16 residues. The J segment lost 8 bases and the V segment lost 3 bases, leaving 9 bases of the junction unmatched. Looked up from germline, CDR1 is LNHDA and CDR2 is SQIVND (reference sequence). The CDR3 DNA sequence: TGTGCCAGTAGTATCGGGGACAGGGGCATGAGAGAAAAACTGTTTTTT. Its translation: CASSIGDRGMREKLFF.

The chain joins TRBV19 to TRBJ2-1, with 12 bases lining up with TRBD2. The V gene's germline CDR1 is LNHDA and CDR2 SQIVND (reference sequence). The J segment lost 12 bases and the V segment lost 2 bases, leaving 5 bases of the junction unmatched. CDR3 length equals 14 residues. For the CDR3, the DNA is TGTGCCAGTAGTATACAAACTAGCGGGAGGTGGCAGTTCTTC. This gives the protein CASSIQTSGRWQFF. The full variable domain, in which reference TRBV19 and TRBJ2-1 provide the parts outside the CDR3, is DGGITQSPKYLFRKEGQNVTLSCEQNLNHDAMYWYRQDPGQGLRLIYYSQIVNDFQKGDIAEGYSVSREKKESFPLTVTSAQKNPTAFYLCASSIQTSGRWQFFGPGTRLTVL.

In its sample, this clone was seen a few times. This chain uses TRBV7-2 with TRBJ2-4; 9 nucleotides line up with TRBD1. The germline CDR1 and CDR2 sequences are SGHTA and FQGNSA. The CDR3 is made up of 15 amino acids. With 0 bases clipped from V and 7 bases from J, the junction kept 4 bases outside the gene matches. CDR3 nucleotide sequence: TGTGCCAGCAGCTTAGCGGACAGGGGAAGGAACATTCAGTACTTC. This translates into CASSLADRGRNIQYF. Full variable domain (outside the CDR3, taken from reference TRBV7-2 and TRBJ2-4): GAGVSQSPSNKVTEKGKDVELRCDPISGHTALYWYRQSLGQGLEFLIYFQGNSAPDKSGLPSDRFSAERTGGSVSTLTIQRTQQEDSAVYLCASSLADRGRNIQYFGAGTRLSVL.

This clone was found once. The chain joins TRBV28 to TRBJ1-2, with 7 positions matching TRBD1. The CDR3 is 11 residues long. The germline CDR1 and CDR2 sequences are MDHEN and SYDVKM. V shed 4 bases and J 8 bases; nucleotides not matched to a gene: 1. CDR3 region: CASSSGQGYTF. CDR3 nucleotide sequence: TGTGCCAGCAGTTCGGGACAGGGCTACACCTTC.

This chain connects TRBV6-5 to TRBJ2-7; no reliable D call. The CDR3 covers 16 residues. CDR1 MNHEY and CDR2 SVGAGI come from the germline V gene. The V end lost 0 bases, the J end lost 0 bases, and 12 bases lay between the germline ends. CDR3 in DNA: TGTGCCAGCAGTTACTCGGCAGGTTTCAGCTCCTACGAGCAGTACTTC. The encoded protein is CASSYSAGFSSYEQYF.